This T cell receptor (beta chain) stems from a study of beta chain features in type 1 diabetes (dated by TCRdb to 2017 to 2018). General notes on the study: No differences in mean age, gender distribution, total cell number or subset yield were found between patients and healthy donors. Whereas all 28 donors provided naive and central memory subsets, regulatory and stem cell-like memory subsets were isolated from just 8 patients and about 8 healthy donors. The study compared TCRB repertoires of sorted circulating CD4+ T cell subsets between recently diagnosed type 1 diabetes patients and matched healthy donors. A total of under 140,000,000 sorted cells were examined across all samples, and the number of cells per subset was strongly correlated with RNA yield. The investigation overall reported the following: Sequencing cDNA rather than genomic DNA could over-represent highly expressing activated cells, although activation and CD3 levels did not differ between groups. Fewer insertions and more nucleotide deletions at VDJ recombination sites were observed in patients with type 1 diabetes, implying thymic rearrangement abnormalities. Naive, central memory and regulatory TCRB repertoires appeared to be more similar among patients than among healthy donors. Type 1 diabetes patients showed a moderate but significant shortening of TCRB CDR3 length in all four CD4+ subsets. HLA sub-analyses involved small numbers of individuals, so any influence of HLA type on TCRB rearrangement remained unresolved. Shorter templates might have been favored by PCR, but patient and control samples were amplified and corrected together, so both groups would have been affected equally by any skew.

All of the isolated RNA was reverse transcribed with the High Capacity cDNA Reverse Transcription Kit, so expressed TCRB transcripts were sequenced. Naive, central memory and regulatory T cell samples underwent deep immunoSEQ sequencing, averaging about 3.3 million total reads per sample. Sorted cells were lysed in RLT buffer and RNA was extracted with DNase-treated RNeasy Micro or Mini kits, depending on cell number. To prevent cross-contamination, each cell subset was processed individually, whereas patient and healthy donor samples were processed jointly. The immunoSEQ multiplex PCR was used to amplify TCRB sequences from cDNA, yielding 87-bp fragments that span the CDR3 region. The amplicons were sequenced using the Illumina HiSeq platform. On the authors' methods: PCR bias was computationally corrected using synthetic template baselines, reads within Hamming distance 2 were collapsed, and singletons that could not be merged were discarded. Reads were aligned to IMGT to assign V, D and J genes, CDR3 length, and insertions or deletions at six rearrangement sites. Within each subset, clonotype counts were normalized to sorted cell number, after which true diversity and Gini coefficients were computed with the tcR R package. Repertoire sharing was quantified using the overlap coefficient calculated on TCRB nucleotide sequences. TCRdb retrieved this table from immuneACCESS and kept in-frame rearrangements only. Not all clones are present; in checked studies, unresolved V genes account for under half, and no reason is known for the remainder. That table furnishes V, J and clone size, whereas the DNA furnished D and trimming. Recorded for this sample are some 370,000 clones; about 10% of them occurred a single time. The ten most abundant clones make up about 0.6% of the sample.

The CDR3 holds 14 amino acids from the cysteine to the phenylalanine. Only the CDR3 part of the read is kept: 42 bases, read in frame from the first base. Looking up the germline V gene yields CDR1 SGHVS and CDR2 FQNEAQ. On this clone itself: Its antigen is still unknown. Per-nucleotide qualities are absent, and no much larger clonotype sits a single base away.

From each donor, a single peripheral blood sample of about 110 mL on average was drawn into heparinised tubes. A BD FACSAria II and a panel including CD45RO, CCR7, CD25, CD127, CD95 and CD27 were used to sort naive, central memory, regulatory and stem cell-like memory CD4+ T cells. Every sorted population had a purity above 95%. PBMCs were isolated immediately by Lymphoprep density gradient centrifugation and stained directly without culture. Samples were stained and sorted in pairs, with one healthy donor and one patient per experiment, so that batch effects were minimized. The specimen was central memory CD4+ T cells from blood. The TCR was taken from a man younger than 45 with type 1 diabetes. The rearranged segments are TRBV7-8 and TRBJ2-5, with a weak D call of TRBD1 (6 bases match). The closer fit of TRBJ2-7 to the DNA end suggests the J call may be wrong. The base sequence is TGTGCCAGCAGCCGACAGGAGTACTCCTACGAGCAGTACTTC. It codes for CASSRQEYSYEQYF.